This T cell receptor (beta chain) originates from a study of cytomegalovirus exposure and HLA in healthy donors. Notes on the study in general: In vitro work confirmed that three CMV-associated chains recognize CMV antigens.

The assay was immunoSEQ multiplex PCR, and TCRdb's table has in-frame clones only and misses some. This sample yields 130,000 to 150,000 clones, of which roughly 89% are seen a single time; approximately 9.2% belongs to the top ten. CDR3 length equals 16 residues. V was clipped by 8 bases and J by 2 bases; unmatched bases: 11. The germline V gene has CDR1 SNHLY and CDR2 FYNNEI. Comment on this clone: Its antigen remains unknown.

The TCR sequence derives from a woman aged 18 to 35 in good health and CMV-seropositive. The chain is built from TRBV2 and TRBJ2-3; TRBD2 agrees at 9 bases. Sequenced material: PBMCs. The CDR3 DNA is TGTGCCAGCCGGCTAGCGGGGACGGTTTTCACAGATACGCAGTATTTT. It is translated as CASRLAGTVFTDTQYF.